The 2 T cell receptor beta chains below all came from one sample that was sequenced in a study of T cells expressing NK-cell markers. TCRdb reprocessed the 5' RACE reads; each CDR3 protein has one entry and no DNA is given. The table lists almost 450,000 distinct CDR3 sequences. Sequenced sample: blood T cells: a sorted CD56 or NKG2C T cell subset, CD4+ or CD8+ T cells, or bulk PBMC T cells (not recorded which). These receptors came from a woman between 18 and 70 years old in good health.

CDR3 sequence reads: CASSLPSLETQYF. This rearrangement joins TRBV5-6 to TRBJ2-5. There are 13 residues in the CDR3. Germline-derived CDR1 and CDR2 are SGHDT and YYEEEE. The variable domain in full, with the rest retrieved from reference TRBV5-6 and TRBJ2-5, is DAGVTQSPTHLIKTRGQQVTLRCSPKSGHDTVSWYQQALGQGPQFIFQYYEEEERQRGNFPDRFSGHQFPNYSSELNVNALLLGDSALYLCASSLPSLETQYFGPGTRLLVL.

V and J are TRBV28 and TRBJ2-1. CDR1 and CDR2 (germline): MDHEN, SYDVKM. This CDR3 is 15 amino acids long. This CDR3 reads CASSSSDLGRNEQFF.